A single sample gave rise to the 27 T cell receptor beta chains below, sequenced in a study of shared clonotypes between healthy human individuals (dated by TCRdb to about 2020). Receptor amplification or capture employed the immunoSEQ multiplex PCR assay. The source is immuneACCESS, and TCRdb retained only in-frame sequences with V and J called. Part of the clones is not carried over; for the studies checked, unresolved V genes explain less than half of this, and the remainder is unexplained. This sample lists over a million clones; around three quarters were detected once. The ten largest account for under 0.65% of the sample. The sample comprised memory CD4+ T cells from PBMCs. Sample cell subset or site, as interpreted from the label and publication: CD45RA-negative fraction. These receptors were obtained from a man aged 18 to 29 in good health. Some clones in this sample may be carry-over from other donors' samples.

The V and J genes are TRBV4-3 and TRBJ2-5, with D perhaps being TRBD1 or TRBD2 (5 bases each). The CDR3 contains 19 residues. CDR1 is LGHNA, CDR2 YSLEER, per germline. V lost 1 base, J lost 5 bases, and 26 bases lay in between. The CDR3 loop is CASSQGWIGTALTGETQYF. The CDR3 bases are TGCGCCAGCAGCCAAGGCTGGATTGGGACGGCCCTCACGGGGGAGACCCAGTACTTC.

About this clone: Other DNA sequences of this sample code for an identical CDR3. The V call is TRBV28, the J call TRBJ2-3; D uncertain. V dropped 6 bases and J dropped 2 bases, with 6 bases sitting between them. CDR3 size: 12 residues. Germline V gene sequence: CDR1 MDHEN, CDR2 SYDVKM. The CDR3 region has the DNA TGTGCCAGCAGCCTTTCCACAGATACGCAGTATTTT. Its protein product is CASSLSTDTQYF.

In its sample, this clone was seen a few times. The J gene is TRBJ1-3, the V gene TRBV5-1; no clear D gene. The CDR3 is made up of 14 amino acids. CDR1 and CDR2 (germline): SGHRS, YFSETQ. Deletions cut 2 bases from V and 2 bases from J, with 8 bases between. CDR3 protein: CASSFGLTGNTIYF. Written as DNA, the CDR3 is TGCGCCAGCAGCTTTGGGTTAACTGGAAACACCATATATTTT.

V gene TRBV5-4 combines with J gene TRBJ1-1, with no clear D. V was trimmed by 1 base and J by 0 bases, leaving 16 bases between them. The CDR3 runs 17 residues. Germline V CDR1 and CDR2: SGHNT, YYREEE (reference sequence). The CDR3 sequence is CASSLLRPGVMNTEAFF. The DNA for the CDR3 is TGTGCCAGCAGCTTGCTGCGACCCGGGGTTATGAACACTGAAGCTTTCTTT. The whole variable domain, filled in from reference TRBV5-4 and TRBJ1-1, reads ETGVTQSPTHLIKTRGQQVTLRCSSQSGHNTVSWYQQALGQGPQFIFQYYREEENGRGNFPPRFSGLQFPNYSSELNVNALELDDSALYLCASSLLRPGVMNTEAFFGQGTRLTVV.

The CDR3 nucleotides are TGTGCCAGCAAAAGTCTAGAGCGAGGGAAAGAGACCCAGTACTTC. Amino acid sequence: CASKSLERGKETQYF. The chain couples TRBV28 to TRBJ2-5, with a weak D call TRBD2 (5 bases). Germline V gene sequence: CDR1 MDHEN, CDR2 SYDVKM. The V end lost 7 bases, the J end lost 3 bases, and 18 bases lay between the germline ends. CDR3 length: 15 amino acids.

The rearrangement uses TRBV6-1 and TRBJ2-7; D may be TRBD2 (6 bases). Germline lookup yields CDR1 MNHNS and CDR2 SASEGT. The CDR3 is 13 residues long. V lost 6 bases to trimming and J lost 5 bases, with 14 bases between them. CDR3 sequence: CASRSLGGHEQYF. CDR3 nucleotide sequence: TGTGCCAGCAGGTCCTTGGGGGGTCACGAGCAGTACTTC.

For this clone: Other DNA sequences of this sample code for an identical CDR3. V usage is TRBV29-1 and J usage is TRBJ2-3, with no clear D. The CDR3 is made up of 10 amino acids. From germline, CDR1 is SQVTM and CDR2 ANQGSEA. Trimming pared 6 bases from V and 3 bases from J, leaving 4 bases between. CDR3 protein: CSVGTDTQYF. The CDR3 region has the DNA TGCAGCGTCGGTACAGATACGCAGTATTTT.

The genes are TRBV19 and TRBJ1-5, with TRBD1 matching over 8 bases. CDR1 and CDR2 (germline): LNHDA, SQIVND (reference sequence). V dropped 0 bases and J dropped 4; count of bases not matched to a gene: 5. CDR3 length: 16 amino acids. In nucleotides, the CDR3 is TGTGCCAGTAGTATAGATAGGACAGGGTTAAATCAGCCCCAGCATTTT. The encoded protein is CASSIDRTGLNQPQHF.

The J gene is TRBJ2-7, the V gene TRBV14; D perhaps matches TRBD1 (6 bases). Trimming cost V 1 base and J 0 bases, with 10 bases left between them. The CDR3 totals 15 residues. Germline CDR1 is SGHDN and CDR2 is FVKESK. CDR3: CASSQGQAASYEQYF. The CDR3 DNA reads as TGTGCCAGCAGCCAAGGACAGGCGGCCTCCTACGAGCAGTACTTC. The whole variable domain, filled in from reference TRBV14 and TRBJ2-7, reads EAGVTQFPSHSVIEKGQTVTLRCDPISGHDNLYWYRRVMGKEIKFLLHFVKESKQDESGMPNNRFLAERTGGTYSTLKVQPAELEDSGVYFCASSQGQAASYEQYFGPGTRLTVT.

CDR3 in DNA: TGTGCCAGCAGCCCCCGTCAGCCCCAGCATTTT. Translation gives CASSPRQPQHF. The J gene is TRBJ1-5, the V gene TRBV21-1. TRBV21-1 is listed as a pseudogene. The CDR3 is 11 amino acids.

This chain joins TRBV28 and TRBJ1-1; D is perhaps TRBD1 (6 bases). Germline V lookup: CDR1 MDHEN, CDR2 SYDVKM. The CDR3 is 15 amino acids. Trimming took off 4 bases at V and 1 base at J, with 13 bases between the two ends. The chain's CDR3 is CASSSHGQKNTEAFF. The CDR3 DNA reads TGTGCCAGCAGTTCACACGGACAGAAGAACACTGAAGCTTTCTTT.

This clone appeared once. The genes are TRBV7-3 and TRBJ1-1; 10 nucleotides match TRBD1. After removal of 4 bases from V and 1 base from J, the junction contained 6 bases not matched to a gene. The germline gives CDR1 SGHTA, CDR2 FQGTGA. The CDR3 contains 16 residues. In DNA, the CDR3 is TGTGCCAGCAGCTCTGGGACAGGGGTCCGGAACACTGAAGCTTTCTTT. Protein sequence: CASSSGTGVRNTEAFF.

The CDR3 protein is CASSQLNSLSGGPSSTDTQYF. CDR3 coding DNA: TGCGCCAGCAGCCAATTAAACTCACTATCGGGAGGCCCTTCTAGCACAGATACGCAGTATTTT. The V call is TRBV4-3, the J call TRBJ2-3, with 7 positions matching TRBD2. The CDR3 runs 21 residues. The germline V gene has CDR1 LGHNA and CDR2 YSLEER. Germline trimming cut 2 bases from V and 0 bases from J; bases unmatched to any gene: 20.

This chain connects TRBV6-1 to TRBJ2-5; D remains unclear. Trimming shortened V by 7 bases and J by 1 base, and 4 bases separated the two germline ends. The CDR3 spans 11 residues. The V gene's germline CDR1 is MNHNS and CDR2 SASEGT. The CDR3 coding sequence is TGTGCCAGCAAACCCCAAGAGACCCAGTACTTC. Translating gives CASKPQETQYF.

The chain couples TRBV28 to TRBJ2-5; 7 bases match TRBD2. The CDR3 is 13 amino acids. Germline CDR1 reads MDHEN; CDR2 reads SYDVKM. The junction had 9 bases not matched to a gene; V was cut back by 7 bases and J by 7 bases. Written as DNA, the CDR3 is TGTGCCAGCAAAGCGGGACCCCCGGGGACCCAGTACTTC. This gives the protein CASKAGPPGTQYF.

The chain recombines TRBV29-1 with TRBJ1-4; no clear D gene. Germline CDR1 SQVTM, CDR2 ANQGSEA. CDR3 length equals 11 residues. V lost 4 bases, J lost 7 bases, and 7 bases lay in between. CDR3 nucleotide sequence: TGCAGCGTTGCCGTGGCTGAAAAACTGTTTTTT. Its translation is CSVAVAEKLFF.

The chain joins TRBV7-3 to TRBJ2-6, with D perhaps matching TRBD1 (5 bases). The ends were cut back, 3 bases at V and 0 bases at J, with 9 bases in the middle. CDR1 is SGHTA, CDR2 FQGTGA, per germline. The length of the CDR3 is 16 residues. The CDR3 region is CASSLTAISGANVLTF. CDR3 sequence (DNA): TGTGCCAGCAGCTTGACAGCGATCTCTGGGGCCAACGTCCTGACTTTC. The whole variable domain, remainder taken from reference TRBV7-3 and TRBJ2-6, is GAGVSQTPSNKVTEKGKYVELRCDPISGHTALYWYRQSLGQGPEFLIYFQGTGAADDSGLPNDRFFAVRPEGSVSTLKIQRTERGDSAVYLCASSLTAISGANVLTFGAGSRLTVL.

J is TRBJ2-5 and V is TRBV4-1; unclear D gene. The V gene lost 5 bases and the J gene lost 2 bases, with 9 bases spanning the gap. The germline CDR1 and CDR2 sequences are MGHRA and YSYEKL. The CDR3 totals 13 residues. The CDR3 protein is CASSSPGQETQYF. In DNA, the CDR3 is TGCGCCAGCAGCTCCCCAGGTCAAGAGACCCAGTACTTC.

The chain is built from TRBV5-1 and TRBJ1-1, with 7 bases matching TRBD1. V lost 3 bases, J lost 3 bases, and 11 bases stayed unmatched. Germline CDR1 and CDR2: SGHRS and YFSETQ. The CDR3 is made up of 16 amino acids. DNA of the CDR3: TGCGCCAGCAGCTCGGGACAGCTACTGAGGGACACTGAAGCTTTCTTT. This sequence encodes CASSSGQLLRDTEAFF.

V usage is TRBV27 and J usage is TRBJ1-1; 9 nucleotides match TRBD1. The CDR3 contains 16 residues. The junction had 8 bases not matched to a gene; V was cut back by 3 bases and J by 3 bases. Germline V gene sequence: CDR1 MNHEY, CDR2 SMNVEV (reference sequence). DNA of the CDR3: TGTGCCAGCAGTTTTACAGGGGGCCCCACCTACACTGAAGCTTTCTTT. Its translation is CASSFTGGPTYTEAFF.

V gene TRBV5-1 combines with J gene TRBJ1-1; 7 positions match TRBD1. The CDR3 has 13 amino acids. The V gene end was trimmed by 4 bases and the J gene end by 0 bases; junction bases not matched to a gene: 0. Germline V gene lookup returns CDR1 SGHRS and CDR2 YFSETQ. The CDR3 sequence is CASSDRVNTEAFF. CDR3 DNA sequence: TGCGCCAGCAGCGACAGGGTGAACACTGAAGCTTTCTTT.

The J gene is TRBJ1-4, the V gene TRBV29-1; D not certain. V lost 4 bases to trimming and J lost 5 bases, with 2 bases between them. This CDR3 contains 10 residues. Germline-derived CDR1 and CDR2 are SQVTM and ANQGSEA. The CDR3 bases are TGCAGCGTTGCCAATGAAAAACTGTTTTTT. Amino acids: CSVANEKLFF.

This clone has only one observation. DNA of the CDR3: TGTGCCAGCAGTGGGGACAGGGGGTCCCAGTACTTC. This codes for CASSGDRGSQYF. The rearrangement links TRBV2 to TRBJ2-7; the match to TRBD1 covers 11 bases. V lost 4 bases to trimming and J lost 10 bases; unmatched junction nucleotides: 3. Germline values: CDR1 SNHLY, CDR2 FYNNEI. The CDR3 has 12 residues.

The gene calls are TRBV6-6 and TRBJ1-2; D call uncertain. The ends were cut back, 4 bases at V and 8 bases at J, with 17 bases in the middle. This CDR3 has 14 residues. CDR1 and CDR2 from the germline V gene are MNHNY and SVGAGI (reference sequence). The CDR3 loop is CASSSRKGSLGYTF. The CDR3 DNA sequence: TGTGCCAGCAGTTCCCGTAAAGGGTCCTTGGGCTACACCTTC.

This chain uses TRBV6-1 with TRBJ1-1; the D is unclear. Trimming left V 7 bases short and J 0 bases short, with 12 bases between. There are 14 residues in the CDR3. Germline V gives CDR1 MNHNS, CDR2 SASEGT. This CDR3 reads CASIVPPLNTEAFF. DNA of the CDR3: TGTGCCAGCATCGTACCACCATTGAACACTGAAGCTTTCTTT.

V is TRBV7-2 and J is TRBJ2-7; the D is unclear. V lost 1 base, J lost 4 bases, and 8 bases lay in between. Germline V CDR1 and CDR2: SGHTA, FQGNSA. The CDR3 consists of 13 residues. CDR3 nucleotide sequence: TGTGCCAGCAGCTTAGTAGATTCATACGAGCAGTACTTC. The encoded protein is CASSLVDSYEQYF.

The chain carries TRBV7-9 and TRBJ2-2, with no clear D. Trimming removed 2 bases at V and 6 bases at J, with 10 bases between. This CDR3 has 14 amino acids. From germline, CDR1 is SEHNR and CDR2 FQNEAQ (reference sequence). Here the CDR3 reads CASSLSSASGELFF. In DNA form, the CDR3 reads TGTGCCAGCAGCTTATCGTCGGCTTCCGGGGAGCTGTTTTTT.